The 6 T cell receptor beta chains presented below share a single source sample, sequenced in a study of CD8+ T cells in alopecia areata. TCR sequencing used cDNA made by reverse transcription of extracted RNA. Clones were read by immunoSEQ multiplex PCR, and TCRdb kept only the in-frame ones, dropping some. The top ten clones hold roughly 2.6% of a sample with roughly 200,000 clones, around 43% of them seen once. Documented treatment: oral pan-JAK inhibitor, 5-10 mg twice daily. The sample was CD4+ T cells sorted from blood, taken at approximately week 39, from a patient treated with tofacitinib. The receptors originated from a human donor with alopecia areata.

The chain uses TRBV7-9 and TRBJ1-2; D perhaps matches TRBD1 (5 bases). Per germline, CDR1 SEHNR and CDR2 FQNEAQ (reference sequence). The CDR3 has 15 amino acids. V lost 5 bases and J lost 8, with 21 bases in between. CDR3 nucleotide sequence: TGTGCCAGCAGCCTAGGGGACCCGACCTCGGGCGGCTACACCTTC. This gives the protein CASSLGDPTSGGYTF.

The V and J genes are TRBV4-1 and TRBJ2-2, with TRBD2 matching over 11 bases. J was trimmed by 3 bases and V by 4 bases; bases with no gene match: 7. This CDR3 is built from 17 residues. Per the germline V gene, CDR1 is MGHRA and CDR2 is YSYEKL. This CDR3 is CASSPLRTSGYTGELFF. CDR3 nucleotides: TGCGCCAGCAGCCCCCTCCGGACTAGCGGGTACACCGGGGAGCTGTTTTTT.

The genes are TRBV25-1 and TRBJ2-3, with D perhaps matching TRBD1 (6 bases). Trimming shortened V by 1 base and J by 4 bases, and 15 bases separated the two germline ends. Germline V gives CDR1 MGHDK, CDR2 SYGVNS. This CDR3 spans 16 amino acids. The CDR3 spells CASSEWYGPGADTQYF. DNA for the CDR3: TGTGCCAGCAGTGAATGGTATGGCCCAGGGGCAGATACGCAGTATTTT.

The chain joins TRBV25-1 to TRBJ1-2, with no clear D. This CDR3 comprises 12 residues. Trimming stripped 2 bases from V and 6 bases from J, with 7 bases between. Germline lookup yields CDR1 MGHDK and CDR2 SYGVNS. The CDR3 here is CASSETGNGYTF. The DNA of the CDR3 is TGTGCCAGCAGTGAAACCGGGAATGGCTACACCTTC.

The V and J genes are TRBV29-1 and TRBJ2-5; maybe TRBD2 (6 bases). Germline V gene data show CDR1 as SQVTM and CDR2 as ANQGSEA. The germline V and J ends were trimmed by 7 bases and 5 bases, with 11 bases remaining between them. The CDR3 consists of 11 residues. The CDR3 DNA sequence: TGCAGCGATTGGGAGGCGGAGACCCAGTACTTC. This gives the protein CSDWEAETQYF.

V gene TRBV6-5 combines with J gene TRBJ1-5; TRBD1 agrees at 8 bases. This CDR3 spans 14 amino acids. Trimming took 6 bases from V and 3 from J; bases not matched to a gene: 4. Germline V gene sequence: CDR1 MNHEY, CDR2 SVGAGI. Here the CDR3 reads CASRGTGINQPQHF. In DNA, the CDR3 is TGTGCCAGCAGAGGGACAGGAATCAATCAGCCCCAGCATTTT.